This T cell receptor beta chain is from a study of regulatory T cells in long-lasting Graves disease. Sample time point: newly diagnosed GD, antithyroid drugs for less than 3 months. With RNA extracted from PBMCs as input, the TCR library was made. Guidelines of the American Thyroid Association were used to diagnose Graves' disease. Germline CDR1 reads MNHNS; CDR2 reads SASEGT. This CDR3 has 16 amino acids. V lost 6 bases, J lost 6 bases, and 12 bases stayed unmatched. General study points: Persistent disease was characterized by preferential usage of TRBV28, TRBJ1-2 and TRBJ2-5. Public clonotype sharing was higher in persistent than newly diagnosed patients. Persistent Graves' patients showed reduced TCR diversity versus newly diagnosed patients.

The TCR beta library used iRepertoire HTBI primers with Arm-PCR amplification of CDR3. TCRdb reanalysed the multiplex PCR reads using MiXCR and keeps one entry per CDR3 protein. The table includes around 250,000 distinct CDR3 sequences, around 20% detected once. In this sample, this clonotype turned up many times. What it binds is not known. The receptor was derived from a female donor with Graves disease. V usage is TRBV6-1 and J usage is TRBJ2-7, with 12 bases lining up with TRBD1. The material sequenced was peripheral blood mononuclear cells (PBMCs), taken at new diagnosis, from a patient treated with antithyroid drugs. CDR3 residues: CASSTIRDRGRGEQYF. The CDR3, as DNA: TGTGCCAGCAGCACTATCCGGGACAGGGGGCGAGGCGAGCAGTACTTC.